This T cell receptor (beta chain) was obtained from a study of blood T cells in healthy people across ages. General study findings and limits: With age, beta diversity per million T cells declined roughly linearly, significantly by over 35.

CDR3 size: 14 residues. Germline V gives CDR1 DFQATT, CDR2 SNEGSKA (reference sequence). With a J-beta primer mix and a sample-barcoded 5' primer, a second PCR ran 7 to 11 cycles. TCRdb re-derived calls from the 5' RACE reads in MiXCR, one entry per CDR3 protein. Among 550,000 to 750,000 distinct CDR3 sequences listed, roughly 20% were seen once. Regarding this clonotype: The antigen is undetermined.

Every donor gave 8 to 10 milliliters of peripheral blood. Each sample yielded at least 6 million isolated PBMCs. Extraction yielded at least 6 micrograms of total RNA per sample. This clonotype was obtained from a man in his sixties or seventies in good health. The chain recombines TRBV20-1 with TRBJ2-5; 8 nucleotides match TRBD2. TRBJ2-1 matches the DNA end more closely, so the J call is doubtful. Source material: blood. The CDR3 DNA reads TGCAGTGCTCTTGGACTAGTCGGGGGGGATGAGCAGTTCTTC. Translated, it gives CSALGLVGGDEQFF.